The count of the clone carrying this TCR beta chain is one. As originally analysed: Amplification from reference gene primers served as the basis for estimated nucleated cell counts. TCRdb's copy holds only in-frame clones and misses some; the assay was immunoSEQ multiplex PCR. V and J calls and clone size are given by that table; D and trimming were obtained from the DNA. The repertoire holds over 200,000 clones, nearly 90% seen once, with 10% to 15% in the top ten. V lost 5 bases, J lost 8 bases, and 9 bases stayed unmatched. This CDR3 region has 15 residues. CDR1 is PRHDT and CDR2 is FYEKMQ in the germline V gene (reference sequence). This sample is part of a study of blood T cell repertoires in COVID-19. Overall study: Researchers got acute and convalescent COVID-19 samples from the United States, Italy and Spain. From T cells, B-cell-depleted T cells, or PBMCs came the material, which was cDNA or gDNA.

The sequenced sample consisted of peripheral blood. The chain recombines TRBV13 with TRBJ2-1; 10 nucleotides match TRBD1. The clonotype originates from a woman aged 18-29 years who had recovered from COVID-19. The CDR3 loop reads CASSASGQGIHEQFF. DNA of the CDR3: TGTGCCAGCAGCGCCTCGGGACAGGGGATCCATGAGCAGTTCTTC.